This T cell receptor (beta chain) comes out of a study of T cell responses to AZD1222 COVID-19 vaccine. Study-wide points: Per reports, nearly half of all spike-specific TCRs target regions that are unmutated in variants. White British donors predominated, females outnumbered males, and clonal diversity was possibly underestimated.

Turning to this clone: What it binds is unknown.

The protocol was immunoSEQ multiplex PCR, while the TCRdb copy is restricted to in-frame clones and leaves out a portion. Among 150,000 to 160,000 clones listed, 90% were seen once. CDR1 is SGHRS and CDR2 is YFSETQ in the germline V gene. Trimming took 1 base from V and 6 from J; bases not matched to a gene: 0. There are 14 residues in the CDR3. The source of this sequence is an adult who received the AZD1222 COVID-19 vaccine. This chain uses TRBV5-1 with TRBJ2-2; 10 nucleotides align to TRBD2. The sample in question was peripheral blood, obtained 28 days after the second AZD1222 dose. The CDR3 DNA sequence: TGCGCCAGCAGCTTGCTAGCGGGAGCCGGGGAGCTGTTTTTT. Amino acid sequence: CASSLLAGAGELFF.